The entry that follows covers one T cell receptor beta chain sequence. No antigen is known for it. No base-level quality is on record; no much larger clone is a single base apart. This sample is drawn from a study of CD4 T cells in lung cancer (dated by TCRdb to the late 2010s). With respect to the entire study: The study screened blood T cells of NSCLC patients for responses to candidate mutation-encoded neoepitopes and isolated neoantigen-specific CD4+ T-cell clones and TCRs. Aged 60 to 69 when blood was donated, the resected patients, most of whom were former smokers, had either lung adenocarcinoma or squamous cell carcinoma. Treatments received by the patients before blood donation included platinum chemotherapy, and some patients received nivolumab or pembrolizumab. The frequency of neoantigen-specific clonotypes in tumor resections, non-adjacent lung and cultured T-cell products was tracked by TCRB deep sequencing.

PBMCs were stimulated with mutant 27-mer peptides plus IL21, IL7, IL15 and IL2 for roughly 13 days, then restimulated with peptide-pulsed autologous B cells. Live IFNgamma-secreting T cells were sorted by cytokine capture on a FACS Aria2 after restimulation with peptide-pulsed B cells. Sorted cells were expanded for roughly 14 to 20 days at limiting dilution, with roughly 3 or 11 cells per well, using irradiated allogeneic PBMCs, phytohemagglutinin and IL2. Either peripheral blood samples or leukapheresis products were collected from the patients. The antigen specificity of expanded lines was screened by IFNgamma ELISA against autologous B cells pulsed with mutant peptides. The V and J ends are trimmed by 6 bases and 6 bases, leaving 12 bases between them. The CDR3 holds 12 amino acids from the cysteine to the phenylalanine. The retained sequence is limited to the CDR3, 36 bases, with the frame set at the first base. Based on the germline V gene (reference sequence), the CDR1 and CDR2 sequences are MNHEY and SMNVEV.

Overall study outcomes, separate from this receptor: Because the IFNgamma-sorted cells included nonspecific IFNgamma producers of unknown purity, the expanded lines ranged from monoclonal to oligoclonal. Some blood-derived responses might reflect in vitro priming of naive T cells or cross-reactivity rather than memory responses to the cancer.

Library preparation used the immunoSEQ multiplex PCR assay. Qiagen DNeasy or QIAamp micro DNA kits were used to isolate DNA, and the Adaptive Biotechnology human TCRB sequencing kit was used to sequence TCRB. TCRB libraries were sequenced on an Illumina MiSeq. In the original analysis: The kit provider's software was used to analyze TCRB sequence data, and Fisher's exact test was used to test clonotype templates for tumor enrichment. TCRdb re-hosts the immuneACCESS table, in-frame sequences only. Its copies lack some clones; in the studies checked, an unresolved V gene accounts for under half of them, and the cause for the rest is not known. From that table come the V and J calls and clone size; the DNA was used to work out D and trimming. The sample's records list a few dozen clones.

This clonotype was sampled from a human donor with non-small cell lung cancer. Some clones in this sample may be carry-over from other donors' samples. Sequencing was performed on a CD4+ T cell line or clone grown in culture. The rearrangement combines TRBV27 with TRBJ2-7; a weak D assignment points to TRBD1 (5 bases agree). Here is the DNA: TGTGCCAGCAGCTTTCAGGGTGCCGAGCAGTACTTC. The translation is CASSFQGAEQYF.